The clone carrying this TCR beta chain was observed a single time. What it binds is not known. PCR employed 60 Vbeta and 13 Jbeta primers. Generated by immunoSEQ multiplex PCR, the TCRdb table keeps only in-frame clones and is missing some. There are under 110,000 clones in the sample; roughly 77% occur only once, and 2.5% lies in the top ten. The sample comes from a study of cytomegalovirus exposure and HLA in healthy donors. Whole-study results and caveats: The authors assumed roughly uniform sequencing depth across donors for presence/absence analyses.

In germline, CDR1 is LNHDA, CDR2 SQIVND (reference sequence). V dropped 3 bases and J dropped 5; count of bases not matched to a gene: 7. CDR3 length equals 14 residues. This rearrangement joins TRBV19 to TRBJ2-7, with 7 bases aligning to TRBD1. The sequenced sample was PBMCs. This TCR came from a middle-aged man in good health and CMV-seronegative. The CDR3 loop reads CASSIQGVVNEQYF. CDR3 DNA sequence: TGTGCCAGTAGTATTCAGGGGGTGGTGAACGAGCAGTACTTC.